This note documents a single T cell receptor (beta chain) sequence. What it binds is not known. Some clones are missing from TCRdb's copy, which holds only in-frame ones; the method was immunoSEQ multiplex PCR. The repertoire has about 300,000 clones, around 76% of them found once; the top ten carry around 5.1%. The J segment lost 4 bases and the V segment lost 5 bases, leaving 10 bases of the junction unmatched. Germline CDR1 and CDR2: MDHEN and SYDVKM. CDR3 length: 15 residues. The data are from a study of cytotoxic CD8 clonotypes in ibrutinib-treated CLL. Regarding the study as a whole: A rise in clonality was seen at ibrutinib response, and a fall back toward baseline was seen at progression.

This sample comprised PBMCs, obtained at disease progression, from a patient treated with ibrutinib. The chain couples TRBV28 to TRBJ2-5, with TRBD1 identical over 7 bases. The origin of this receptor is a human donor with chronic lymphocytic leukemia. CDR3 in amino acids: CASSTGQPRRETQYF. DNA of the CDR3: TGTGCCAGCAGTACGGGACAGCCTAGGAGAGAGACCCAGTACTTC.